Presented here are 21 T cell receptor beta chains from one specimen sequenced in a study of T cells in localized non-small cell lung cancer (dated by TCRdb to 2020 to 2022). Library generation was performed with the immunoSEQ multiplex PCR assay. In TCRdb, the immuneACCESS table is reduced to in-frame sequences with V and J assigned. These tables do not hold every clone; where another copy was compared, an unresolved V gene accounts for under half, and the others remain unexplained. This sample comprises roughly 50,000 clones, about nine tenths of them detected only once. Nearly 20% of the sample goes to the ten largest clones. The input for sequencing was peripheral blood, taken before any cancer treatment. The receptor set was obtained from a man aged 40 to 69 with stage I lung adenocarcinoma.

The V call is TRBV2, the J call TRBJ1-2; D perhaps matches TRBD1 (6 bases). The germline CDR1 and CDR2 sequences are SNHLY and FYNNEI. The V end lost 5 bases, the J end lost 4 bases, and 8 bases lay between the germline ends. The length of the CDR3 is 12 residues. In DNA form, the CDR3 reads TGTGCCAGCAGTTCGGACAGCTATGGCTACACCTTC. It is translated as CASSSDSYGYTF.

The J gene is TRBJ2-1, the V gene TRBV7-3, with D unclear. The CDR3 is made up of 12 amino acids. Deletions cut 2 bases from V and 8 bases from J, with 7 bases between. From germline, CDR1 is SGHTA and CDR2 FQGTGA. DNA for the CDR3: TGTGCCAGCAGCTTAGGGGTATATGAGCAGTTCTTC. It translates to CASSLGVYEQFF.

The CDR3 DNA follows: TGTGCCAGCTCGCCAAGAAACAGGGATTGGGACAATGAGCAGTTCTTC. It encodes CASSPRNRDWDNEQFF. The gene calls are TRBV18 and TRBJ2-1; TRBD1 might be the D (6 bases). The CDR3 contains 16 residues. V lost 6 bases and J lost 5, with 20 bases in between. Germline CDR1 reads KGHSH; CDR2 reads LQKENI.

CDR3 DNA: TGTGCCAGTAGCCCGGGACAGACCTACGAGCAGTACTTC. Protein product: CASSPGQTYEQYF. The chain joins TRBV19 to TRBJ2-7, with 7 positions matching TRBD1. Trimming removed 6 bases from V and 2 bases from J; junction bases left unmatched: 4. Germline CDR1 LNHDA, CDR2 SQIVND (reference sequence). This CDR3 region has 13 residues.

This rearrangement joins TRBV30 to TRBJ2-7; 8 bases fit TRBD1. Germline trimming cut 6 bases from V and 3 bases from J; bases unmatched to any gene: 7. This CDR3 region has 13 residues. CDR1 and CDR2 (germline): GTSNPN, SVGIG (reference sequence). As DNA, the CDR3 is TGTGCCTGCCTCCGGGACAGGATCTACGAGCAGTACTTC. It encodes CACLRDRIYEQYF.

This rearrangement joins TRBV25-1 to TRBJ2-2; perhaps TRBD2 as D (6 bases). Trimming shortened V by 5 bases and J by 6 bases, and 7 bases separated the two germline ends. The CDR3 runs 12 residues. Germline V CDR1 and CDR2: MGHDK, SYGVNS. CDR3 nucleotides: TGTGCCAGCAGTATAGCGGCCGGGGAGCTGTTTTTT. It yields the protein CASSIAAGELFF.

This sequence joins TRBV11-3 and TRBJ2-6; TRBD1 matches at 9 bases. The CDR3 is made up of 15 amino acids. The germline V gene has CDR1 SGHNT and CDR2 YENEEA. Trimming at V came to 5 bases and at J to 2 bases, leaving 1 base not matched to a gene. CDR3 loop: CASSRTGAGANVLTF. DNA for the CDR3: TGTGCCAGCAGCCGGACAGGGGCTGGGGCCAACGTCCTGACTTTC.

V is TRBV20-1 and J is TRBJ2-1; 9 bases map to TRBD1. This CDR3 is built from 10 residues. From germline, CDR1 is DFQATT and CDR2 SNEGSKA (reference sequence). Trimming cost V 5 bases and J 16 bases; bases outside gene matches: 6. CDR3 loop: CSAAGQGFFF. CDR3 DNA sequence: TGCAGTGCTGCAGGACAGGGGTTCTTCTTC.

V and J are TRBV6-6 and TRBJ2-7; TRBD2 matches 7 bases. The CDR3 totals 15 residues. CDR1 and CDR2 (germline): MNHNY, SVGAGI (reference sequence). The V gene end was trimmed by 2 bases and the J gene end by 3 bases; junction bases not matched to a gene: 7. The CDR3 spells CASSYPPGGSYEQYF. The CDR3 DNA reads TGTGCCAGCAGTTACCCGCCGGGGGGAAGCTACGAGCAGTACTTC.

The rearrangement joins TRBV6-1 to TRBJ2-5; D might be TRBD2 (6 bases). Germline assignment: CDR1 MNHNS and CDR2 SASEGT. Trimming pared 11 bases from V and 5 bases from J, leaving 15 bases between. CDR3 length: 12 amino acids. The CDR3 here is CAGGVGGETQYF. In DNA, the CDR3 is TGTGCCGGCGGGGTCGGAGGGGAGACCCAGTACTTC.

The J gene is TRBJ2-3, the V gene TRBV5-1; weak D call: TRBD2 (6 bases). The CDR3 has 15 amino acids. Germline CDR1 SGHRS, CDR2 YFSETQ. V shed 1 base and J shed 4 bases, with 13 bases lying between them. CDR3 coding DNA: TGCGCCAGCAGCTTGAACACGGGAGAAGCAGATACGCAGTATTTT. Its translation: CASSLNTGEADTQYF.

The chain joins TRBV30 to TRBJ1-6; D may be TRBD1 (5 bases). V was trimmed by 3 bases and J by 14 bases, leaving 14 bases between them. Germline V gene sequence: CDR1 GTSNPN, CDR2 SVGIG (reference sequence). The CDR3 contains 12 residues. The CDR3 loop is CAWSRTQGTLHF. The DNA for the CDR3 is TGTGCCTGGAGCCGTACTCAGGGCACCCTCCACTTT.

V gene TRBV29-1 combines with J gene TRBJ2-7, with 8 bases identical to TRBD1. Germline-derived CDR1 and CDR2 are SQVTM and ANQGSEA. Unmatched junction bases numbered 9, after V lost 7 bases and J lost 4 bases. The CDR3 sequence is 13 residues long. The CDR3 DNA is TGCAGCGGACAGGACAGGGTAGGGTACGAGCAGTACTTC. Its translation is CSGQDRVGYEQYF.

This clone showed up just once. V and J are TRBV5-1 and TRBJ2-1; 14 bases line up with TRBD2. The CDR3 length is 16 residues. Germline V gene lookup returns CDR1 SGHRS and CDR2 YFSETQ. Trimming removed 2 bases from V and 7 bases from J; junction bases left unmatched: 5. The CDR3 loop is CASSLPGLAGVNEQFF. Here the CDR3 DNA reads TGCGCCAGCAGCTTACCGGGACTAGCGGGAGTTAATGAGCAGTTCTTC. The full variable domain, rest sourced from reference TRBV5-1 and TRBJ2-1, is KAGVTQTPRYLIKTRGQQVTLSCSPISGHRSVSWYQQTPGQGLQFLFEYFSETQRNKGNFPGRFSGRQFSNSRSEMNVSTLELGDSALYLCASSLPGLAGVNEQFFGPGTRLTVL.

The chain joins TRBV7-9 to TRBJ2-1; 8 bases agree with TRBD2. Germline CDR1 is SEHNR and CDR2 is FQNEAQ (reference sequence). The CDR3 runs 16 residues. The ends lost 4 bases at V and 6 bases at J; junction bases unmatched: 11. CDR3 loop: CASSSIPGLGGNEQFF. The CDR3 DNA follows: TGTGCCAGCAGCTCAATACCGGGACTAGGAGGCAATGAGCAGTTCTTC.

The chain uses TRBV14 and TRBJ1-2, with no clear D. The V gene lost 4 bases and the J gene lost 8 bases, with 17 bases spanning the gap. The CDR3 totals 14 residues. The germline V gene encodes CDR1 SGHDN and CDR2 FVKESK. The CDR3 is CASSRNPTSLGYTF. The CDR3 coding sequence is TGTGCCAGCAGCCGAAACCCCACTTCCCTAGGCTACACCTTC.

The chain joins TRBV15 to TRBJ2-7; D call uncertain. The CDR3 loop spans 14 amino acids. V dropped 5 bases and J dropped 0 bases, with 11 bases sitting between them. CDR1 is LNHNV and CDR2 is YYDKDF in the germline V gene (reference sequence). This chain's CDR3 is CATSGSRSSYEQYF. CDR3 DNA: TGTGCCACCAGCGGTAGCCGTAGCTCCTACGAGCAGTACTTC.

This clone was picked up a small number of times. The chain uses TRBV5-1 and TRBJ1-1; D is perhaps TRBD1 (5 bases). Germline V lookup: CDR1 SGHRS, CDR2 YFSETQ. The ends were cut back, 1 base at V and 7 bases at J, with 14 bases in the middle. There are 14 residues in the CDR3. The CDR3 bases are TGCGCCAGCAGCTTGAATCCCGGGGGGTTTGAAGCTTTCTTT. Translation: CASSLNPGGFEAFF. Together with reference TRBV5-1 and TRBJ1-1, the CDR3 gives the full variable domain: KAGVTQTPRYLIKTRGQQVTLSCSPISGHRSVSWYQQTPGQGLQFLFEYFSETQRNKGNFPGRFSGRQFSNSRSEMNVSTLELGDSALYLCASSLNPGGFEAFFGQGTRLTVV.

This clone was seen only once. The rearrangement uses TRBV15 and TRBJ2-7; unclear D gene. V was clipped by 0 bases and J by 6 bases, with 15 bases between them. The CDR3 spans 15 residues. Germline CDR1 and CDR2: LNHNV and YYDKDF (reference sequence). CDR3 coding DNA: TGTGCCACCAGCAGAGATCAAGGGATCTCTCGCGAGCAGTACTTC. Residues: CATSRDQGISREQYF.

This sequence joins TRBV4-1 and TRBJ2-7; no reliable D call. Trimming took off 6 bases at V and 3 bases at J, with 18 bases between the two ends. The CDR3 length is 15 residues. Germline-derived CDR1 and CDR2 are MGHRA and YSYEKL. CDR3 bases: TGCGCCAGCAGTCCTACGTACACACGATTCTACGAGCAGTACTTC. Protein: CASSPTYTRFYEQYF.

V and J are TRBV2 and TRBJ2-3, with TRBD1 identical over 10 bases. V lost 7 bases to trimming and J lost 1 base; unmatched junction nucleotides: 5. Germline CDR1 reads SNHLY; CDR2 reads FYNNEI. The CDR3 is 15 residues long. The CDR3 sequence is CASILGTGGTDTQYF. The CDR3 nucleotides are TGTGCCAGCATCCTAGGGACAGGGGGCACAGATACGCAGTATTTT.